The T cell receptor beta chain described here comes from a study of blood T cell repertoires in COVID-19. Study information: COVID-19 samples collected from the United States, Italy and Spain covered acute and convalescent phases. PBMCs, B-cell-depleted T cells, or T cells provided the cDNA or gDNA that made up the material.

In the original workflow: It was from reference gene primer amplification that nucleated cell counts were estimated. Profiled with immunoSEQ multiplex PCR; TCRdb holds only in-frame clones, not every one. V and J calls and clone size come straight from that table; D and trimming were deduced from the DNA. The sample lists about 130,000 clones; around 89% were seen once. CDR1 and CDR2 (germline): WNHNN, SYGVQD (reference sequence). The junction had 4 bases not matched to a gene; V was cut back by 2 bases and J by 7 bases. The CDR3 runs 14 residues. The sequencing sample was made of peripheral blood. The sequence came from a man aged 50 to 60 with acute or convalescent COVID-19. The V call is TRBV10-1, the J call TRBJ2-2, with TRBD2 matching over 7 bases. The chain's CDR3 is CASSEMRDYGELFF. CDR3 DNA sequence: TGCGCCAGCAGTGAGATGCGGGACTACGGGGAGCTGTTTTTT.